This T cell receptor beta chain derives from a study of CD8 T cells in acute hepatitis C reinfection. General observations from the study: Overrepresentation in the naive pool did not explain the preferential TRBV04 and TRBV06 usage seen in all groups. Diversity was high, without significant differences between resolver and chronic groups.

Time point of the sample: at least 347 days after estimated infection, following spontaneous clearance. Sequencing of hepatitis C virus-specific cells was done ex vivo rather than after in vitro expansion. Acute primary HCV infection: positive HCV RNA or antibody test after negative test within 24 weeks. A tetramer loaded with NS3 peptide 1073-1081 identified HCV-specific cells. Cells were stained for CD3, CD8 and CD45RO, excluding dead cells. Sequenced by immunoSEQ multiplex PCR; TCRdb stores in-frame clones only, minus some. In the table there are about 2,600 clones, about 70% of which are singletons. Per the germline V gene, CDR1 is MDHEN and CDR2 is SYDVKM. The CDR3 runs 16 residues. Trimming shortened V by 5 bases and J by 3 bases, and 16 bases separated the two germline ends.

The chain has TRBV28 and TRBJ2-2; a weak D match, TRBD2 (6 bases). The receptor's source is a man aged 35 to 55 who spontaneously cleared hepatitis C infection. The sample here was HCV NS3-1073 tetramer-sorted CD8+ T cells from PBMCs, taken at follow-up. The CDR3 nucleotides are TGTGCCAGCAGTCTCCCGGGACTCCCCGACACCGGGGAGCTGTTTTTT. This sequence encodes CASSLPGLPDTGELFF.